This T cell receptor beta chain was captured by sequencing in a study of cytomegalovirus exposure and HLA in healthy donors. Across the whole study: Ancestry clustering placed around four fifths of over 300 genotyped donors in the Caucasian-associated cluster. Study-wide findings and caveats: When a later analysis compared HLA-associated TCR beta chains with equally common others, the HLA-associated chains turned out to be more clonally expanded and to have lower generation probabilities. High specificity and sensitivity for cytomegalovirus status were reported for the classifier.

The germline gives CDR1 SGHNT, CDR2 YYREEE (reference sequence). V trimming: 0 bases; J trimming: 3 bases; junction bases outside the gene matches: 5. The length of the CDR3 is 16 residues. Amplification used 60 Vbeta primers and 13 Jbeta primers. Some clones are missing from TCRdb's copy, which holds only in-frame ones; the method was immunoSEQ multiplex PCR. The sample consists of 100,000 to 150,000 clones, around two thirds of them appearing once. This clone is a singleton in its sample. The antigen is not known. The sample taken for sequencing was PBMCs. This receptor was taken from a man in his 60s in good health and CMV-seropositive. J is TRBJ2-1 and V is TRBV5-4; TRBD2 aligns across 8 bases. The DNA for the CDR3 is TGTGCCAGCAGCTTGGGATTAGCGGGGAGCTACAATGAGCAGTTCTTC. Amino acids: CASSLGLAGSYNEQFF.